The clone carrying this TCR beta chain was seen ten or more times. Antigen specificity is unknown. Using its own MiXCR run on the 5' RACE reads, TCRdb lists one record per CDR3 protein. The sample records roughly 80,000 distinct CDR3 sequences, 5% to 6% being singletons. This sample is drawn from a study of neurological immune-mediated disorders. Study-wide results and caveats: While HTLV-1-associated myelopathy showed the greatest TCR clonal expansion, multiple sclerosis showed the least, falling below healthy controls.

V was cut by 3 bases and J by 5 bases, with 11 bases left in between. This CDR3 comprises 14 residues. Germline CDR1 reads SGHVS; CDR2 reads FQNEAQ. The sample's time point: longitudinal time-point 2. The sequenced sample consisted of PBMCs. V is TRBV7-8 and J is TRBJ2-1; possible D gene TRBD1, 5 bases. The receptor comes from a woman aged 55-69 years with multiple sclerosis. The chain's CDR3 is CASSLGQFDNEQFF. The CDR3 bases are TGTGCCAGCAGCTTGGGGCAGTTTGACAATGAGCAGTTCTTC.